This entry lists 12 T cell receptor beta chains sequenced from one sample in a study of read filtering for tumor transcriptome and immune sequencing. Molecular barcoded adaptors covering alpha/delta and beta/gamma chains were used on roughly 400 ng RNA. One entry per CDR3 protein, called by TCRdb with MiXCR from the reads. The sample shows 65,000 or so distinct CDR3 sequences, roughly a fifth of them seen only once. Sequenced: a population of CD138-negative cells sorted from bone marrow. These TCRs come from a donor aged 40 or over with multiple myeloma.

The J gene is TRBJ2-7, the V gene TRBV3-1, with D possibly TRBD2 on 6 matching bases. CDR3 length: 15 amino acids. V shed 3 bases and J shed 1 base, with 13 bases lying between them. Germline CDR1 reads LGHDT; CDR2 reads YNNKEL (reference sequence). CDR3: CASSQFAGKSYEQYF. In DNA, the CDR3 is TGTGCCAGCAGCCAGTTTGCGGGAAAATCCTACGAGCAGTACTTC.

This clonotype was recorded at least ten times. The rearrangement links TRBV4-1 to TRBJ2-7; 12 nucleotides line up with TRBD2. The CDR3 consists of 15 residues. The V gene end was trimmed by 1 base and the J gene end by 6 bases; junction bases not matched to a gene: 4. CDR1 and CDR2 from the germline V gene are MGHRA and YSYEKL. The CDR3 reads CASSQGLAGASEQYF. CDR3 sequence (DNA): TGCGCCAGCAGCCAAGGACTAGCGGGAGCTTCCGAGCAGTACTTC.

At least ten counts were recorded for this clonotype. The chain carries TRBV10-3 and TRBJ2-7; D gene uncertain. Germline-derived CDR1 and CDR2 are ENHRY and SYGVKD. The V end was cut by 6 bases, the J end by 9 bases, with 12 bases between. The CDR3 consists of 11 residues. The CDR3 loop reads CAIRDGQVQYF. The CDR3, as DNA: TGTGCCATCAGGGACGGCCAGGTGCAGTACTTC.

This clonotype was counted at least ten times. This chain connects TRBV5-1 to TRBJ2-7; a possible D gene is TRBD2 (6 bases). V was cut by 2 bases and J by 7 bases, with 19 bases left in between. The germline gives CDR1 SGHRS, CDR2 YFSETQ. This CDR3 comprises 15 residues. CDR3 in amino acids: CASSLGVEKSGEQYF. CDR3 DNA sequence: TGCGCCAGCAGCTTAGGCGTCGAAAAAAGCGGGGAGCAGTACTTC.

This clonotype occurred many times. The V gene is TRBV20-1, the J gene TRBJ2-2; no reliable D call. Germline V gene data show CDR1 as DFQATT and CDR2 as SNEGSKA (reference sequence). The CDR3 loop spans 11 amino acids. Trimming stripped 4 bases from V and 6 bases from J, with 6 bases between. The CDR3: CSANSAGELFF. CDR3 in DNA: TGCAGTGCTAACAGCGCCGGGGAGCTGTTTTTT.

V gene TRBV11-2 combines with J gene TRBJ2-3; 7 bases are a match to TRBD2. The CDR3 is made up of 14 amino acids. Germline CDR1 is SGHAT and CDR2 is FQNNGV. The V segment lost 4 bases and the J segment 3 bases; nucleotides outside the gene matches: 4. The CDR3 sequence is CASSWEGGTDTQYF. The CDR3 nucleotides read TGTGCCAGCAGCTGGGAGGGCGGGACAGATACGCAGTATTTT.

This clonotype was counted ten times or more. V is TRBV20-1 and J is TRBJ2-3; TRBD2 matches 11 bases. The V segment lost 2 bases and the J segment 4 bases; nucleotides outside the gene matches: 2. CDR1 DFQATT and CDR2 SNEGSKA come from the germline V gene (reference sequence). The length of the CDR3 is 14 residues. For the CDR3, the DNA is TGCAGTGCTAGAAATAGCGGGGGGGCAGATACGCAGTATTTT. Its protein product is CSARNSGGADTQYF.

This clonotype was detected ten times or more. The chain joins TRBV20-1 to TRBJ1-1; D gene unclear. The CDR3 spans 14 residues. The germline V and J ends were trimmed by 1 base and 4 bases, with 13 bases remaining between them. Germline V gene data show CDR1 as DFQATT and CDR2 as SNEGSKA (reference sequence). CDR3 in DNA: TGCAGTGCTAGAGTGTTGCGGGAGGGCACTGAAGCTTTCTTT. Its protein is CSARVLREGTEAFF.

The rearrangement joins TRBV24-1 to TRBJ1-5, with no clear D. Germline-derived CDR1 and CDR2 are KGHDR and SFDVKD. V lost 7 bases and J lost 6, with 15 bases in between. The CDR3 length is 14 residues. The chain's CDR3 is CATSGYGFSQPQHF. The CDR3 DNA reads as TGTGCCACCAGCGGTTACGGGTTTTCTCAGCCCCAGCATTTT.

This clonotype was detected many times. The genes are TRBV20-1 and TRBJ2-5; the match to TRBD2 covers 13 bases. The trim removed 0 bases at V and 2 bases at J, leaving 6 bases unmatched. The CDR3 sequence is 17 residues long. Germline V gene data show CDR1 as DFQATT and CDR2 as SNEGSKA (reference sequence). The CDR3 nucleotides are TGCAGTGCTAGAGACCCTCGGACTAGCGGGAGACAAGAGACCCAGTACTTC. Amino acids: CSARDPRTSGRQETQYF.

This chain links TRBV20-1 with TRBJ1-1; the match to TRBD1 covers 8 bases. Germline-derived CDR1 and CDR2 are DFQATT and SNEGSKA (reference sequence). The ends lost 6 bases at V and 4 bases at J; junction bases unmatched: 10. The CDR3 has 14 amino acids. CDR3 bases: TGCAGTGCACCCGCACAGGGGGTAGGCACTGAAGCTTTCTTT. As protein: CSAPAQGVGTEAFF.

Of note for this clonotype: Possible read error: a much larger clone is one base away. The CDR3 carries no conserved terminal phenylalanine or tryptophan, so it likely arises from a read error. V is TRBV20-1 and J is TRBJ2-1; D is possibly TRBD2 (5 bases). This CDR3 is built from 13 residues. Germline V gives CDR1 DFQATT, CDR2 SNEGSKA (reference sequence). The V end was cut by 6 bases, the J end by 3 bases, with 12 bases between. CDR3 sequence: CSANGGNYNEQFS. The CDR3, as DNA: TGCAGTGCAAACGGAGGAAACTACAATGAGCAGTTCTCC.